These 19 T cell receptor beta chains were sequenced from one sample in a study of cytomegalovirus exposure and HLA in healthy donors. In the PCR, 60 Vbeta and 13 Jbeta primers were used. Profiled with immunoSEQ multiplex PCR; TCRdb holds only in-frame clones, not every one. The sample lists over 120,000 clones, 70% to 85% seen once, with roughly 10% in the top ten. What was sequenced was PBMCs. These receptors came from a woman in her sixties in good health and CMV-seropositive.

The genes are TRBV19 and TRBJ2-7; 9 bases map to TRBD2. V lost 5 bases and J lost 2; bases outside the gene matches: 10. CDR1 is LNHDA and CDR2 is SQIVND in the germline V gene (reference sequence). The CDR3 has 16 residues. In DNA, the CDR3 is TGTGCCAGTAGTCCGTATAGCGGGAGCCTTACCTACGAGCAGTACTTC. This sequence encodes CASSPYSGSLTYEQYF. The variable domain in full, completed from reference TRBV19 and TRBJ2-7, reads DGGITQSPKYLFRKEGQNVTLSCEQNLNHDAMYWYRQDPGQGLRLIYYSQIVNDFQKGDIAEGYSVSREKKESFPLTVTSAQKNPTAFYLCASSPYSGSLTYEQYFGPGTRLTVT.

The chain joins TRBV5-8 to TRBJ2-1; TRBD2 is a possible D gene (5 bases). The CDR3 is 15 residues long. With 4 bases removed from V and 6 bases from J, the gap between germline ends came to 17 bases. Germline values: CDR1 SGHTS, CDR2 YDEGEE. Here the CDR3 reads CASSPLVLRGNEQFF. The CDR3 DNA sequence: TGTGCCAGCAGCCCATTGGTGCTACGGGGCAATGAGCAGTTCTTC.

The chain links TRBV7-6 to TRBJ2-3, with 12 bases aligning to TRBD2. CDR1 and CDR2 from the germline V gene are SGHVS and FNYEAQ. Unmatched junction bases numbered 2, after V lost 4 bases and J lost 3 bases. The CDR3 loop spans 15 amino acids. DNA of the CDR3: TGTGCCAGCAGCTCTGGACTAGCGGGGACAGATACGCAGTATTTT. It is translated as CASSSGLAGTDTQYF.

The chain employs TRBV5-1 and TRBJ2-7; D gene ambiguous. This CDR3 region has 14 residues. Trimming left V 0 bases short and J 5 bases short, with 12 bases between. In germline, CDR1 is SGHRS, CDR2 YFSETQ. CDR3 region: CASSLAGFVNEQYF. For the CDR3, the DNA is TGCGCCAGCAGCTTGGCCGGGTTCGTGAACGAGCAGTACTTC.

V usage is TRBV5-1 and J usage is TRBJ1-5; TRBD1 agrees at 7 bases. The CDR3 extends over 13 amino acids. After removal of 0 bases from V and 6 bases from J, the junction contained 0 bases not matched to a gene. Per the germline V gene, CDR1 is SGHRS and CDR2 is YFSETQ. CDR3: CASSLGDSQPQHF. In DNA, the CDR3 is TGCGCCAGCAGCTTGGGGGACAGTCAGCCCCAGCATTTT.

V and J are TRBV15 and TRBJ2-3; D is perhaps TRBD2 (7 bases). This CDR3 has 14 amino acids. Trimming removed 3 bases from V and 8 bases from J, with 15 bases in between. Germline V gene sequence: CDR1 LNHNV, CDR2 YYDKDF (reference sequence). The CDR3 nucleotides are TGTGCCACCAGCAGGGGGGGGACAACGAGTACGCAGTATTTT. Translation gives CATSRGGTTSTQYF. Full variable domain (outside the CDR3, taken from reference TRBV15 and TRBJ2-3): DAMVIQNPRYQVTQFGKPVTLSCSQTLNHNVMYWYQQKSSQAPKLLFHYYDKDFNNEADTPDNFQSRRPNTSFCFLDIRSPGLGDTAMYLCATSRGGTTSTQYFGPGTRLTVL.

The V gene is TRBV6-1, the J gene TRBJ1-2, with 7 bases matching TRBD1. The V and J ends lost 2 bases and 4 bases, in that order; junction bases with no gene match: 4. Germline values: CDR1 MNHNS, CDR2 SASEGT. The CDR3 loop spans 14 amino acids. CDR3 region: CASSETGAIYGYTF. The DNA for the CDR3 is TGTGCCAGCAGTGAAACAGGGGCAATCTATGGCTACACCTTC.

This chain links TRBV5-1 with TRBJ2-3, with 7 bases aligning to TRBD2. Germline assignment: CDR1 SGHRS and CDR2 YFSETQ. Trimming took 0 bases from V and 3 from J; bases not matched to a gene: 13. The CDR3 spans 18 residues. This CDR3 reads CASSLAPPGLEVTDTQYF. Here the CDR3 DNA reads TGCGCCAGCAGCTTGGCACCCCCCGGACTAGAAGTTACAGATACGCAGTATTTT.

V usage is TRBV4-2 and J usage is TRBJ2-7, with 13 bases lining up with TRBD2. The V and J ends lost 2 bases and 1 base, in that order; junction bases with no gene match: 8. The CDR3 runs 18 residues. The V gene's germline CDR1 is LGHNA and CDR2 YNFKEQ. CDR3 sequence: CASSQTGLAGARSYEQYF. The DNA for the CDR3 is TGTGCCAGCAGCCAAACCGGACTAGCGGGAGCGAGGTCCTACGAGCAGTACTTC.

Only one count was recorded for this clone. The V and J genes are TRBV18 and TRBJ1-1, with 7 bases aligning to TRBD1. V was clipped by 3 bases and J by 1 base; unmatched bases: 5. The CDR3 spans 15 residues. The germline CDR1 and CDR2 sequences are KGHSH and LQKENI. Written as DNA, the CDR3 is TGTGCCAGCTCACCGAGACAGGGACCGAACACTGAAGCTTTCTTT. It encodes CASSPRQGPNTEAFF.

The chain combines TRBV28 with TRBJ1-2; D remains ambiguous. This CDR3 region has 13 residues. Germline assignment: CDR1 MDHEN and CDR2 SYDVKM. V lost 6 bases to trimming and J lost 6 bases, with 14 bases between them. CDR3 loop: CASSRFPLHGYTF. For the CDR3, the DNA is TGTGCCAGCAGCCGGTTTCCCTTACATGGCTACACCTTC.

The chain recombines TRBV18 with TRBJ1-6; 8 nucleotides agree with TRBD1. With 2 bases clipped from V and 14 bases from J, the junction kept 11 bases outside the gene matches. CDR1 and CDR2 (germline): KGHSH, LQKENI. The CDR3 spans 15 residues. The CDR3 sequence is CASSPSVQGDSALHF. For the CDR3, the DNA is TGTGCCAGCTCACCATCTGTACAGGGGGATTCGGCCCTCCACTTT.

This chain joins TRBV9 and TRBJ2-3, with TRBD1 as a possible D gene (6 bases). CDR1 SGDLS and CDR2 YYNGEE come from the germline V gene. V lost 0 bases, J lost 3 bases, and 8 bases lay in between. This CDR3 contains 14 residues. DNA of the CDR3: TGTGCCAGCAGCGTAGCCACAGGGACAGATACGCAGTATTTT. As protein: CASSVATGTDTQYF.

This sequence joins TRBV5-1 and TRBJ2-6; 11 bases are shared with TRBD2. With 6 bases clipped from V and 0 bases from J, the junction kept 5 bases outside the gene matches. Germline CDR1 SGHRS, CDR2 YFSETQ. The CDR3 contains 17 residues. The CDR3 DNA reads as TGCGCCAGCACGGGGGGGACTAGCGGCTCTGGGGCCAACGTCCTGACTTTC. This sequence encodes CASTGGTSGSGANVLTF.

This clone was detected once. The chain couples TRBV7-3 to TRBJ2-3; D possibly corresponds to TRBD1 (6 bases). There are 15 residues in the CDR3. The V gene lost 1 base and the J gene lost 2 bases, with 10 bases spanning the gap. In germline, CDR1 is SGHTA, CDR2 FQGTGA. CDR3 sequence reads: CASSLIGTPTDTQYF. The CDR3 DNA reads as TGTGCCAGCAGCTTAATCGGGACACCCACAGATACGCAGTATTTT.

The V call is TRBV5-1, the J call TRBJ2-1, with 9 bases matching TRBD1. The J segment lost 2 bases and the V segment lost 0 bases, leaving 3 bases of the junction unmatched. Germline-derived CDR1 and CDR2 are SGHRS and YFSETQ. This CDR3 has 16 residues. The CDR3 nucleotides read TGCGCCAGCAGCTTGGTTTGGGACAGGGCCTACAATGAGCAGTTCTTC. Its protein is CASSLVWDRAYNEQFF.

The chain carries TRBV5-1 and TRBJ2-7, with 10 nucleotides matching TRBD1. The germline V gene encodes CDR1 SGHRS and CDR2 YFSETQ. The trim removed 1 base at V and 5 bases at J, leaving 6 bases unmatched. This CDR3 has 15 residues. The CDR3 region has the DNA TGCGCCAGCAGCTTGATGGGGGACAGGGGCGACGAGCAGTACTTC. Its protein product is CASSLMGDRGDEQYF.

The V gene is TRBV7-9, the J gene TRBJ1-5; D uncertain. The CDR3 runs 13 residues. Germline CDR1 SEHNR, CDR2 FQNEAQ (reference sequence). V dropped 2 bases and J dropped 4 bases, with 6 bases sitting between them. The CDR3, as DNA: TGTGCCAGCAGCTTAACGGTGAATCAGCCCCAGCATTTT. Amino acids: CASSLTVNQPQHF.

The chain is built from TRBV4-2 and TRBJ2-1, with D possibly matching TRBD2 (6 bases). V was trimmed by 3 bases and J by 0 bases, leaving 15 bases between them. This CDR3 is 17 amino acids long. The germline gives CDR1 LGHNA, CDR2 YNFKEQ. CDR3 sequence (DNA): TGTGCCAGCAGCCACCTCCGGGGAGGTAGCTCCTACAATGAGCAGTTCTTC. This gives the protein CASSHLRGGSSYNEQFF.